Detailed here is one T cell receptor beta chain. Based on its abundance in the sample, this clonotype is medium-sized (0.01 to 0.1%). No cognate antigen has been identified for it. No base quality information exists; no much larger clone differs at one position. The sequencer was an Illumina MiSeq. Using fastp trimming at Q25 and MiXCR clonotype assembly, TCRdb reanalyzed the public sequencing data and kept in-frame beta chains. Each entry merges the rows of one CDR3 protein and shows their most common DNA and genes. This sample lists about 5,800 distinct CDR3 sequences; under 35% were detected once. More than 7.5% of the sample comes from the top ten. Donor-derived T-allo10 cells were described as specific for host alloantigens, anergic, and capable of alloantigen-specific suppression. This record belongs to a study of type 1 regulatory T cells (dated by TCRdb to the early 2020s). In terms of the full investigation: An in vitro protocol by which a Tr1-enriched, alloantigen-specific CD4 T cell product named T-allo10 was generated was characterized in the study. T-allo10 was being evaluated clinically in patients with hematological malignancies who were receiving allogeneic hematopoietic stem cell transplantation.

The sequence was collected from a human donor in good health. Material for sequencing was cultured T cells, either the whole culture or a sorted T cell fraction (not recorded which). The cell subset or site label on this specimen signifies: Tr1-enriched cell product generated in vitro against host alloantigens.

The DNA sequence is TGTGCCAGTAGTCCACAGGCAATGGTCGGCTATGGCTACACCTTC. Translated, it reads CASSPQAMVGYGYTF. Recombination joined TRBV19 with TRBJ1-2; tentative D gene TRBD1, with 5 bases matching. V loses 5 bases of germline sequence and J loses 4 bases, and the interval between the two ends is 17 bases. Measured from the cysteine to the phenylalanine, the CDR3 is 15 residues long. Only the CDR3 portion is preserved as DNA: 45 bases, with reading frame beginning at the first base. CDR1 LNHDA and CDR2 SQIVND were looked up in the germline V gene (reference sequence).